This T cell receptor beta chain derives from a study of blood T cell repertoires in COVID-19. Overall study: The samples span acute and convalescent COVID-19 from the United States, Italy and Spain. T cells, B-cell-depleted T cells, or PBMCs provided the cDNA or gDNA that served as material.

The V end was cut by 0 bases, the J end by 7 bases, with 10 bases between. The CDR3 has 13 residues. Germline assignment: CDR1 SGHAT and CDR2 FQNNGV. Within the 2 weeks before study entry, each person in the exposed group met a COVID-19 case. The authors' processing: From reference gene primer amplification, estimates of nucleated cell counts were derived. Libraries were prepared by immunoSEQ multiplex PCR; TCRdb keeps only in-frame clonotypes and omits some of them. For V, J and clone size, that table is used; D and trimming come from the DNA. Among 120,000 to 150,000 clones, around 83% were seen once, and the ten largest hold more than 4.5%.

The source material was PBMCs or T cells enriched from blood (not recorded which). The sequence derives from a woman aged 50 to 60 who had been exposed to COVID-19. The chain employs TRBV11-2 and TRBJ2-7; tentatively, D is TRBD1 (6 bases). The CDR3: CASSLEVGGEQYF. In DNA form, the CDR3 reads TGTGCCAGCAGCTTAGAGGTAGGGGGTGAGCAGTACTTC. Full variable domain (remainder filled in from reference TRBV11-2 and TRBJ2-7): EAGVAQSPRYKIIEKRQSVAFWCNPISGHATLYWYQQILGQGPKLLIQFQNNGVVDDSQLPKDRFSAERLKGVDSTLKIQPAKLEDSAVYLCASSLEVGGEQYFGPGTRLTVT.